What follows are 26 T cell receptor beta chains derived from one specimen sequenced in a study of early T cells in non-severe SARS-CoV-2 infection. TCRdb redid the calling of the 5' RACE reads with MiXCR, one entry per CDR3 protein. The table records under 70,000 distinct CDR3 sequences, roughly 10% of them present only once. Sequencing used whole blood. These receptors all come from an adult who was a healthcare worker with PCR-confirmed SARS-CoV-2 infection or an uninfected control (not recorded which).

The rearrangement links TRBV29-1 to TRBJ2-3; either TRBD1 or TRBD2 may supply D (6 bases each). The length of the CDR3 is 14 residues. CDR1 SQVTM and CDR2 ANQGSEA come from the germline V gene. V gave up 4 bases and J gave up 0 bases, with 11 bases separating them. CDR3 amino acids: CSVATGASTDTQYF. The CDR3, as DNA: TGCAGCGTTGCAACGGGGGCTAGCACAGATACGCAGTATTTT.

This clonotype has only a few counts. V gene TRBV19 combines with J gene TRBJ2-3; D is ambiguous. Per germline, CDR1 LNHDA and CDR2 SQIVND (reference sequence). V was pared by 6 bases and J by 5 bases, with 15 bases between. This CDR3 comprises 14 residues. The CDR3 region is CASSPWEGRDTQYF. The CDR3, as DNA: TGTGCCAGTAGCCCGTGGGAAGGACGAGATACGCAGTATTTT.

This clonotype was seen more than once but under ten times. The chain couples TRBV5-4 to TRBJ2-1, with D perhaps matching TRBD2 (5 bases). The CDR3 contains 16 residues. Germline lookup yields CDR1 SGHNT and CDR2 YYREEE (reference sequence). The V gene lost 4 bases and the J gene lost 0 bases, with 14 bases spanning the gap. This CDR3 is CASSPAGDRSYNEQFF. In DNA form, the CDR3 reads TGTGCCAGCAGCCCCGCGGGCGATCGCTCCTACAATGAGCAGTTCTTC.

This clonotype has more than one count but fewer than ten. This sequence joins TRBV30 and TRBJ2-7; 9 bases are a match to TRBD2. V gave up 1 base and J gave up 3 bases; unmatched junction bases: 4. The CDR3 covers 14 residues. CDR1 is GTSNPN, CDR2 SVGIG, per germline (reference sequence). The CDR3 spells CAWSGLAGYYEQYF. In DNA, the CDR3 is TGTGCCTGGAGTGGGCTAGCGGGGTACTACGAGCAGTACTTC.

This clonotype was seen at least ten times. The chain employs TRBV6-1 and TRBJ2-4; TRBD2 is a possible D gene (5 bases). The length of the CDR3 is 14 residues. Trimming pared 6 bases from V and 10 bases from J, leaving 19 bases between. Germline V gene lookup returns CDR1 MNHNS and CDR2 SASEGT. Here the CDR3 DNA reads TGTGCCAGCAGGGAGGTGGGGATCGTCGTAATTCAGTACTTC. Its protein product is CASREVGIVVIQYF.

In its sample, this clonotype was seen a few times. The V gene is TRBV28, the J gene TRBJ1-3; D is unresolved. CDR1 MDHEN and CDR2 SYDVKM come from the germline V gene. This CDR3 contains 14 residues. With 7 bases removed from V and 2 bases from J, the gap between germline ends came to 12 bases. The CDR3 reads CASIPQATGNTIYF. Here the CDR3 DNA reads TGTGCCAGCATCCCTCAGGCAACTGGAAACACCATATATTTT.

This clonotype was counted a few times. This rearrangement joins TRBV7-9 to TRBJ1-3; D is possibly TRBD1 (5 bases). The CDR3 has 15 amino acids. Germline V CDR1 and CDR2: SEHNR, FQNEAQ (reference sequence). V shed 2 bases and J shed 2 bases, with 10 bases lying between them. This chain's CDR3 is CASSLTPGTGNTIYF. The CDR3 region has the DNA TGTGCCAGCAGCTTAACTCCAGGGACTGGAAACACCATATATTTT. The complete variable domain, with remaining parts taken from reference TRBV7-9 and TRBJ1-3, reads DTGVSQNPRHKITKRGQNVTFRCDPISEHNRLYWYRQTLGQGPEFLTYFQNEAQLEKSRLLSDRFSAERPKGSFSTLEIQRTEQGDSAMYLCASSLTPGTGNTIYFGEGSWLTVV.

In its sample, this clonotype was seen many times. The chain recombines TRBV28 with TRBJ2-7; TRBD2 matches at 8 bases. CDR3 length: 16 residues. Germline V gene lookup returns CDR1 MDHEN and CDR2 SYDVKM. Trimming at V came to 6 bases and at J to 2 bases, leaving 12 bases not matched to a gene. The CDR3 coding sequence is TGTGCCAGCAGGGACACTAGCGGCAACCAACCCTACGAGCAGTACTTC. It is translated as CASRDTSGNQPYEQYF.

This clonotype showed up many times. V is TRBV5-1 and J is TRBJ2-3; D gene unclear. Per the germline V gene, CDR1 is SGHRS and CDR2 is YFSETQ. Trimming shortened V by 0 bases and J by 0 bases, and 8 bases separated the two germline ends. This CDR3 spans 15 amino acids. CDR3 residues: CASSLGARSTDTQYF. Here the CDR3 DNA reads TGCGCCAGCAGCTTGGGGGCGCGGAGCACAGATACGCAGTATTTT.

This clonotype was recorded at least ten times. One end of the junction is discordant with germline, which a read error may explain. The chain joins TRBV7-7 to TRBJ1-4; D is possibly TRBD1 (5 bases). The CDR3 has 15 amino acids. The germline gives CDR1 SSHAT, CDR2 FNYEAQ (reference sequence). Here the CDR3 reads CASSLSGTGGEKLFF. The CDR3 DNA follows: TGTGCTAGCAGCTTATCCGGGACCGGGGGGGAAAAACTGTTTTTT.

This clonotype was observed a handful of times. The rearrangement uses TRBV6-5 and TRBJ1-1; tentatively, D is TRBD1 (5 bases). V shed 2 bases and J shed 3 bases, with 7 bases lying between them. There are 13 residues in the CDR3. Germline V CDR1 and CDR2: MNHEY, SVGAGI. As DNA, the CDR3 is TGTGCCAGCAGTTACGGGGGATACACTGAAGCTTTCTTT. Its protein product is CASSYGGYTEAFF.

This clonotype was seen ten or more times. This chain joins TRBV24-1 and TRBJ2-3; D is unclear. The germline CDR1 and CDR2 sequences are KGHDR and SFDVKD. The CDR3 extends over 12 amino acids. With 3 bases removed from V and 2 bases from J, the gap between germline ends came to 2 bases. The CDR3 DNA sequence: TGTGCCACCAGTGATATCACAGATACGCAGTATTTT. This translates into CATSDITDTQYF.

This clonotype was detected many times. The chain links TRBV6-5 to TRBJ1-1; D remains unclear. The CDR3 loop spans 12 amino acids. Germline V gene sequence: CDR1 MNHEY, CDR2 SVGAGI. The germline V and J ends were trimmed by 5 bases and 4 bases, with 8 bases remaining between them. As DNA, the CDR3 is TGTGCCAGCAGTCCCCTGGGCACTGAAGCTTTCTTT. It specifies CASSPLGTEAFF.

This clonotype showed up many times. The V call is TRBV5-6, the J call TRBJ1-6; possibly TRBD1 for D (6 bases). The CDR3 runs to 18 residues. Germline V gives CDR1 SGHDT, CDR2 YYEEEE. V dropped 4 bases and J dropped 6 bases, with 23 bases sitting between them. The CDR3: CASSQTGGLFRLNSPLHF. The CDR3 bases are TGTGCCAGCAGCCAGACAGGAGGGCTCTTTCGCCTTAATTCACCCCTCCACTTT. The variable domain in full, with the rest retrieved from reference TRBV5-6 and TRBJ1-6, is DAGVTQSPTHLIKTRGQQVTLRCSPKSGHDTVSWYQQALGQGPQFIFQYYEEEERQRGNFPDRFSGHQFPNYSSELNVNALLLGDSALYLCASSQTGGLFRLNSPLHFGNGTRLTVT.

The table lists this clonotype with many counts. The chain joins TRBV11-2 to TRBJ2-1; D remains unclear. CDR3 length: 18 residues. Trimming shortened V by 0 bases and J by 0 bases, and 15 bases separated the two germline ends. Germline CDR1 and CDR2: SGHAT and FQNNGV. CDR3 residues: CASSLDWLSTSSYNEQFF. As DNA, the CDR3 is TGTGCCAGCAGCTTAGATTGGCTTTCGACGAGCTCCTACAATGAGCAGTTCTTC.

Ten or more counts support this clonotype. This chain links TRBV2 with TRBJ1-5, with D unresolved. The V end was cut by 3 bases, the J end by 1 base, with 1 base between. Germline V CDR1 and CDR2: SNHLY, FYNNEI. This CDR3 contains 12 residues. CDR3 amino acids: CASSESNQPQHF. The CDR3 region has the DNA TGTGCCAGCAGTGAGAGCAATCAGCCCCAGCATTTT.

This clonotype appeared many times. The gene calls are TRBV4-1 and TRBJ1-1; D is uncertain. From germline, CDR1 is MGHRA and CDR2 YSYEKL. V was pared by 0 bases and J by 9 bases, with 11 bases between. The CDR3 runs to 13 residues. In DNA form, the CDR3 reads TGCGCCAGCAGCCAAGAAGGTAGGGTTCAAGCTTTCTTT. Amino acid sequence: CASSQEGRVQAFF.

The V call is TRBV4-1, the J call TRBJ1-1; no definite D call. Germline lookup yields CDR1 MGHRA and CDR2 YSYEKL. Trimming pared 6 bases from V and 6 bases from J, leaving 14 bases between. The CDR3 covers 13 residues. The CDR3 loop is CASRRSGQAEAFF. The DNA for the CDR3 is TGCGCCAGCAGGAGGTCCGGGCAGGCTGAAGCTTTCTTT.

This clonotype was seen more than once but under ten times. V and J are TRBV6-6 and TRBJ2-3; 7 bases map to TRBD2. Germline CDR1 and CDR2: MNHNY and SVGAGI (reference sequence). Trimming at V came to 2 bases and at J to 2 bases, leaving 4 bases not matched to a gene. The CDR3 sequence is 15 residues long. CDR3 sequence (DNA): TGTGCCAGCAGTTACGGGAGCGGGAACACAGATACGCAGTATTTT. Protein sequence: CASSYGSGNTDTQYF.

This clonotype was seen repeatedly, ten times or more. The chain recombines TRBV5-1 with TRBJ2-1, with D possibly TRBD2 on 6 matching bases. V dropped 5 bases and J dropped 8 bases, with 17 bases sitting between them. Germline V gene data show CDR1 as SGHRS and CDR2 as YFSETQ. CDR3 length: 14 amino acids. The CDR3: CASSLARTSHEQFF. In DNA, the CDR3 is TGCGCCAGCAGTCTAGCGAGAACGTCCCATGAGCAGTTCTTC. The full variable domain, with the rest looked up from reference TRBV5-1 and TRBJ2-1, is KAGVTQTPRYLIKTRGQQVTLSCSPISGHRSVSWYQQTPGQGLQFLFEYFSETQRNKGNFPGRFSGRQFSNSRSEMNVSTLELGDSALYLCASSLARTSHEQFFGPGTRLTVL.

This clonotype was counted only a few times. The V call is TRBV12-3 or TRBV12-4, the J call TRBJ2-7, with 11 positions matching TRBD1. Trimming took 1 base from V and 6 from J; bases not matched to a gene: 2. The CDR3 extends over 14 amino acids. DNA of the CDR3: TGTGCCAGCAGTTTAGGGACAGGGGGCTCCGAGCAGTACTTC. Residues: CASSLGTGGSEQYF.

This clonotype was counted many times. The chain links TRBV7-9 to TRBJ2-1; D is undetermined. Trimming took 7 bases from V and 2 from J, leaving 15 bases between them. The V gene's germline CDR1 is SEHNR and CDR2 FQNEAQ (reference sequence). The CDR3 totals 15 residues. The CDR3 DNA follows: TGTGCCAGCACCTTGCCCGGGCTCACCTACAATGAGCAGTTCTTC. It yields the protein CASTLPGLTYNEQFF.

This clonotype was counted between two and nine times. The chain is built from TRBV6-1 and TRBJ1-5, with no clear D. The CDR3 length is 13 residues. Germline assignment: CDR1 MNHNS and CDR2 SASEGT. The CDR3 loop is CAAAAYSNQPQHF. The CDR3 DNA sequence: TGTGCTGCCGCAGCATATAGCAATCAGCCCCAGCATTTT.

A few counts support this clonotype. The V gene is TRBV21-1, the J gene TRBJ2-3; the table's D call of TRBD1 was not tested on the DNA. TRBV21-1 is a recognized pseudogene. CDR3 length: 15 residues. The CDR3 region is CASSFIAGAADTQYF. The CDR3 nucleotides are TGTGCCAGCAGCTTCATAGCGGGGGCGGCAGATACGCAGTATTTT.

The chain is built from TRBV6-1 and TRBJ2-1, with 8 nucleotides matching TRBD2. This CDR3 is built from 13 residues. Per germline, CDR1 MNHNS and CDR2 SASEGT. V gave up 7 bases and J gave up 7 bases; unmatched junction bases: 6. The CDR3 DNA reads as TGTGCCAGCAAGAAGCGGGAGAGGAATGAGCAGTTCTTC. It codes for CASKKRERNEQFF.

The genes are TRBV2 and TRBJ2-5, with unresolved D. CDR1 and CDR2 from the germline V gene are SNHLY and FYNNEI. Trimming took off 7 bases at V and 5 bases at J, with 8 bases between the two ends. The CDR3 has 11 amino acids. The CDR3 nucleotides are TGTGCCAGCATGGTGTTTGAGACCCAGTACTTC. This encodes CASMVFETQYF.